A single sample is the source of the 25 T cell receptor beta chains below, sequenced in a study of T cells in tuberculosis. Using immunoSEQ multiplex PCR, the repertoire was profiled, and TCRdb retains in-frame clones only, with some absent. In the table there are about 30,000 clones, approximately 93% of which are singletons. The sequencing input was PBMCs. The receptors shown here come from a donor aged 10-35 years with latent tuberculosis or without tuberculosis infection.

The chain uses TRBV6-1 and TRBJ1-5; D gene uncertain. Germline loops: CDR1 MNHNS, CDR2 SASEGT. The V end lost 6 bases, the J end lost 4 bases, and 10 bases lay between the germline ends. The CDR3 is made up of 13 amino acids. The CDR3 here is CASSEPGNQPQHF. CDR3 DNA: TGTGCCAGCAGCGAACCGGGGAATCAGCCCCAGCATTTT.

This clone was detected only once. V is TRBV30 and J is TRBJ1-2, with D uncertain. V lost 5 bases and J 6 bases, leaving 10 bases between the germline ends. Germline CDR1 is GTSNPN and CDR2 is SVGIG (reference sequence). The CDR3 spans 11 residues. The CDR3 loop is CAWGLIDGYTF. CDR3 in DNA: TGTGCCTGGGGACTGATCGATGGCTACACCTTC. Looking up the rest from reference TRBV30 and TRBJ1-2 gives the full variable domain: SQTIHQWPATLVQPVGSPLSLECTVEGTSNPNLYWYRQAAGRGLQLLFYSVGIGQISSEVPQNLSASRPQDRQFILSSKKLLLSDSGFYLCAWGLIDGYTFGSGTRLTVV.

The chain couples TRBV30 to TRBJ2-1, with 10 bases lining up with TRBD2. V lost 4 bases to trimming and J lost 6 bases; unmatched junction nucleotides: 12. This CDR3 is 16 amino acids long. Germline CDR1 and CDR2: GTSNPN and SVGIG (reference sequence). The CDR3 sequence is CAWTWRLAGVVNEQFF. As DNA, the CDR3 is TGTGCCTGGACGTGGAGGCTAGCGGGAGTGGTCAATGAGCAGTTCTTC.

J is TRBJ1-2 and V is TRBV10-1, with D maybe TRBD1 (6 bases). This CDR3 is 14 amino acids long. V gave up 4 bases and J gave up 7 bases, with 16 bases separating them. The germline gives CDR1 WNHNN, CDR2 SYGVQD (reference sequence). CDR3 DNA: TGCGCCAGCAGTGGGACAGCACCGGGCCCTGGCTACACCTTC. This codes for CASSGTAPGPGYTF.

The chain carries TRBV5-1 and TRBJ1-1, with 8 bases aligning to TRBD1. Losses at the gene ends were 4 bases for V and 7 bases for J; bases not matched to a gene: 6. CDR1 is SGHRS, CDR2 YFSETQ, per germline. The CDR3 has 13 amino acids. CDR3: CASSESGTGEAFF. The CDR3 DNA follows: TGCGCCAGCAGCGAATCCGGGACAGGTGAAGCTTTCTTT.

J is TRBJ2-1 and V is TRBV5-4; D may be TRBD2 (5 bases). Deletions cut 5 bases from V and 4 bases from J, with 16 bases between. The CDR3 length is 15 residues. Germline loops: CDR1 SGHNT, CDR2 YYREEE (reference sequence). DNA for the CDR3: TGTGCCAGCAGGCCGGATTTTTGGAGGTACAATGAGCAGTTCTTC. Protein product: CASRPDFWRYNEQFF.

This sequence joins TRBV7-8 and TRBJ1-2; possible D gene TRBD1, 6 bases. Germline assignment: CDR1 SGHVS and CDR2 FQNEAQ. The V end lost 4 bases, the J end lost 7 bases, and 19 bases lay between the germline ends. CDR3 length equals 15 residues. CDR3 protein: CASSSWTAQGFGYTF. CDR3 DNA sequence: TGTGCCAGCAGCTCGTGGACCGCACAGGGTTTTGGCTACACCTTC.

The chain uses TRBV2 and TRBJ1-5; 9 nucleotides match TRBD1. V dropped 5 bases and J dropped 1; count of bases not matched to a gene: 3. The CDR3 runs 15 residues. CDR1 SNHLY and CDR2 FYNNEI come from the germline V gene. The CDR3 region is CASSMDRGSNQPQHF. CDR3 nucleotide sequence: TGTGCCAGCAGTATGGACAGGGGCAGCAATCAGCCCCAGCATTTT.

This CDR3 reads CASTSFGPNTGELFF. DNA of the CDR3: TGTGCCAGCACCTCGTTTGGCCCGAACACCGGGGAGCTGTTTTTT. The chain recombines TRBV7-9 with TRBJ2-2; D unclear. The CDR3 extends over 15 amino acids. Germline lookup yields CDR1 SEHNR and CDR2 FQNEAQ (reference sequence). Trimming took 7 bases from V and 0 from J, leaving 12 bases between them.

The J gene is TRBJ2-7, the V gene TRBV7-8; D gene uncertain. V dropped 1 base and J dropped 2 bases, with 12 bases sitting between them. CDR3 size: 15 residues. Germline CDR1 and CDR2: SGHVS and FQNEAQ. CDR3 in amino acids: CASSLEVGGTYEQYF. The CDR3 nucleotides read TGTGCCAGCAGCTTAGAGGTAGGCGGAACCTACGAGCAGTACTTC.

V is TRBV10-1 and J is TRBJ1-2, with TRBD1 matching over 7 bases. The ends lost 0 bases at V and 0 bases at J; junction bases unmatched: 10. Germline CDR1 is WNHNN and CDR2 is SYGVQD (reference sequence). This CDR3 contains 18 residues. CDR3 sequence reads: CASSESRETGLPNYGYTF. For the CDR3, the DNA is TGCGCCAGCAGTGAGTCAAGGGAGACAGGGCTGCCTAACTATGGCTACACCTTC.

The V gene is TRBV6-5, the J gene TRBJ2-7; D is unclear. From germline, CDR1 is MNHEY and CDR2 SVGAGI. The CDR3 consists of 13 residues. The V gene lost 0 bases and the J gene lost 3 bases, with 6 bases spanning the gap. The CDR3 sequence: CASSYSPFYEQYF. The DNA of the CDR3 is TGTGCCAGCAGTTACTCCCCTTTCTACGAGCAGTACTTC.

The gene calls are TRBV14 and TRBJ1-3; no reliable D call. The germline gives CDR1 SGHDN, CDR2 FVKESK. This CDR3 is 14 amino acids long. Trimming removed 1 base from V and 0 bases from J, with 4 bases in between. In DNA form, the CDR3 reads TGTGCCAGCAGCCAAGCTCCCTCTGGAAACACCATATATTTT. It translates to CASSQAPSGNTIYF.

The V gene is TRBV27, the J gene TRBJ2-1; TRBD2 matches 11 bases. Trimming removed 2 bases from V and 5 bases from J; junction bases left unmatched: 11. This CDR3 is 18 amino acids long. From germline, CDR1 is MNHEY and CDR2 SMNVEV (reference sequence). DNA of the CDR3: TGTGCCAGCAGTTTACTAGAGCGGGGACTAGCGGCCGACAATGAGCAGTTCTTC. It encodes CASSLLERGLAADNEQFF.

This clone was seen once. The chain joins TRBV2 to TRBJ1-1; D uncertain. Germline CDR1 SNHLY, CDR2 FYNNEI. The length of the CDR3 is 14 residues. V was clipped by 6 bases and J by 1 base, with 12 bases between them. The CDR3 sequence: CASRAERRNTEAFF. The CDR3 nucleotides are TGTGCCAGCAGGGCAGAGCGGAGGAACACTGAAGCTTTCTTT.

The rearrangement uses TRBV6-1 and TRBJ2-1; TRBD1 aligns across 9 bases. There are 14 residues in the CDR3. V gave up 3 bases and J gave up 9 bases; unmatched junction bases: 6. Germline V CDR1 and CDR2: MNHNS, SASEGT. CDR3 coding DNA: TGTGCCAGCAGTGAGAACAGGGGGCACGGTGAGCAGTTCTTC. This translates into CASSENRGHGEQFF.

This sequence joins TRBV11-2 and TRBJ1-2, with unresolved D. Looked up from germline, CDR1 is SGHAT and CDR2 is FQNNGV. The CDR3 consists of 17 residues. Between the trimmed V and J ends, which lost 5 bases and 0 bases, there was a span of 19 bases. CDR3 bases: TGTGCCAGCAGCCCCTTTCGGGTACGGTCTGCTAACTATGGCTACACCTTC. Amino acid sequence: CASSPFRVRSANYGYTF. The full variable domain, with the rest looked up from reference TRBV11-2 and TRBJ1-2, is EAGVAQSPRYKIIEKRQSVAFWCNPISGHATLYWYQQILGQGPKLLIQFQNNGVVDDSQLPKDRFSAERLKGVDSTLKIQPAKLEDSAVYLCASSPFRVRSANYGYTFGSGTRLTVV.

The gene calls are TRBV27 and TRBJ2-3; TRBD1 matches at 8 bases. CDR3 length equals 19 residues. V shed 3 bases, J shed 1 base, and the junction held 15 bases outside the gene matches. From germline, CDR1 is MNHEY and CDR2 SMNVEV (reference sequence). In nucleotides, the CDR3 is TGTGCCAGCAGTTTTTATCCCCCCCGGGAGACAGGGGGCACAGATACGCAGTATTTT. Translating it yields CASSFYPPRETGGTDTQYF.

The chain couples TRBV2 to TRBJ1-2; maybe TRBD1 (6 bases). Germline V gene sequence: CDR1 SNHLY, CDR2 FYNNEI. The CDR3 runs 14 residues. Between the trimmed V and J ends, which lost 1 base and 7 bases, there was a span of 13 bases. DNA for the CDR3: TGTGCCAGCAGTGAAGAAGGGCAGGGGTCTGGCTACACCTTC. Its translation is CASSEEGQGSGYTF.

The chain employs TRBV6-5 and TRBJ1-1; no clear D gene. Looked up from germline, CDR1 is MNHEY and CDR2 is SVGAGI. The CDR3 loop spans 13 amino acids. The ends were cut back, 0 bases at V and 4 bases at J, with 6 bases in the middle. The CDR3, as DNA: TGTGCCAGCAGTTACTCCGCCAGCACTGAAGCTTTCTTT. Its translation: CASSYSASTEAFF.

This clone was seen once. This rearrangement joins TRBV30 to TRBJ2-7; maybe TRBD2 (6 bases). V was trimmed by 8 bases and J by 6 bases, leaving 23 bases between them. The CDR3 covers 14 residues. In germline, CDR1 is GTSNPN, CDR2 SVGIG (reference sequence). The CDR3 reads CAPHGWDGGTEQYF. DNA of the CDR3: TGTGCCCCCCACGGCTGGGACGGGGGAACCGAGCAGTACTTC.

The chain is built from TRBV19 and TRBJ1-1; the D is unclear. Looked up from germline, CDR1 is LNHDA and CDR2 is SQIVND (reference sequence). The ends were cut back, 4 bases at V and 0 bases at J, with 9 bases in the middle. The CDR3 totals 14 residues. In DNA, the CDR3 is TGTGCCAGTAGTAGAACAGATATGAACACTGAAGCTTTCTTT. Translated, it gives CASSRTDMNTEAFF.

The chain combines TRBV6-4 with TRBJ2-3; 7 positions agree with TRBD2. The CDR3 spans 15 residues. The germline V gene has CDR1 MRHNA and CDR2 SNTAGT. The ends lost 0 bases at V and 3 bases at J; junction bases unmatched: 3. The CDR3: CASSDSLAATDTQYF. In DNA, the CDR3 is TGTGCCAGCAGTGACTCCCTAGCGGCGACAGATACGCAGTATTTT.

A single count supports this clone. The V gene is TRBV7-2, the J gene TRBJ2-3; D is perhaps TRBD1 (5 bases). V lost 7 bases to trimming and J lost 6 bases, with 17 bases between them. Looked up from germline, CDR1 is SGHTA and CDR2 is FQGNSA. This CDR3 has 14 residues. CDR3 sequence reads: CASTTRASRDTQYF. Here the CDR3 DNA reads TGTGCCAGCACCACCAGGGCCTCGCGGGATACGCAGTATTTT.

A single count supports this clone. V gene TRBV18 combines with J gene TRBJ1-2; D gene ambiguous. The CDR3 loop spans 13 amino acids. Germline CDR1 reads KGHSH; CDR2 reads LQKENI. V was trimmed by 3 bases and J by 4 bases, leaving 9 bases between them. Here the CDR3 reads CASSPSFSYGYTF. As DNA, the CDR3 is TGTGCCAGCTCACCGTCATTCAGCTATGGCTACACCTTC.